These T cell receptor beta chains were read from a single sample in a study of T cell repertoires in cytomegalovirus infection. TCRdb recomputed calls from the reads with MiXCR, one row per CDR3 protein. Among a few hundred thousand distinct CDR3 sequences, around 9.5% were seen once, and the ten largest hold roughly 4%. What was sequenced was PBMCs. These TCRs come from a human donor in good health (CMV status not recorded). Some clones in this sample may be carry-over from other donors' samples. Each CDR3 is given with its conserved first and last residue. D genes are given only for firm matches. Only part of the rows carry a size: once, few, many, or a class if the clone is expanded.

V gene,clone size,D gene,J gene,CDR3 protein,CDR3 DNA
TRBV7-2,many,-,TRBJ2-1,CASSLGGSQSNEQFF,TGTGCCAGCAGCTTAGGTGGCAGCCAAAGCAATGAGCAGTTCTTC
TRBV28,-,TRBD1,TRBJ2-5,CASRHTGVETQYF,TGTGCCAGCAGGCACACAGGGGTAGAGACCCAGTACTTC
TRBV7-8,many,-,TRBJ2-3,CASSSERQSTDTQYF,TGTGCCAGCAGCTCGGAGAGACAGAGCACAGATACGCAGTATTTT
TRBV2,-,TRBD2,TRBJ2-1,CASSDVAGGSGEQFF,TGTGCCAGCAGTGATGTAGCGGGGGGGTCCGGGGAGCAGTTCTTC
TRBV28,few,-,TRBJ2-7,CASSLRGLEQYF,TGTGCCAGCAGTTTGAGAGGTCTGGAGCAGTACTTC
TRBV7-6,many,TRBD2,TRBJ2-2,CASSLDLSGVNTGELFF,TGTGCCAGCAGCTTAGATCTTAGCGGGGTGAACACCGGGGAGCTGTTTTTT
TRBV10-3,-,-,TRBJ1-1,CAISEPNGNAFF,TGTGCCATCAGTGAGCCGAACGGGAATGCTTTCTTT
TRBV28,-,-,TRBJ2-2,CASSLVGLTKNTGELFF,TGTGCCAGCAGTTTAGTAGGCCTCACTAAAAACACCGGGGAGCTGTTTTTT
TRBV28,-,TRBD2,TRBJ2-1,CASRPPGGSYNEQFF,TGTGCCAGCAGGCCCCCGGGGGGATCCTACAATGAGCAGTTCTTC
TRBV5-1,-,-,TRBJ2-7,CASSLESGYEQYF,TGCGCCAGCAGCTTGGAGTCTGGCTACGAGCAGTACTTC
TRBV5-4,-,TRBD2,TRBJ2-5,CASSTGLAGGETQYF,TGTGCCAGCAGCACCGGACTAGCGGGAGGAGAGACCCAGTACTTC
TRBV25-1,many,-,TRBJ1-4,CASSEQGHRSNEKLFF,TGTGCCAGCAGTGAACAAGGACATCGATCTAATGAAAAACTGTTTTTT
TRBV7-2,-,-,TRBJ2-7,CASSLEGGGYEQYF,TGTGCCAGCAGCTTAGAAGGTGGCGGCTACGAGCAGTACTTC
TRBV24-1,-,TRBD1,TRBJ2-5,CATSDTGQGRETQYF,TGTGCCACCAGTGACACGGGACAGGGAAGAGAGACCCAGTACTTC
TRBV7-2,many,-,TRBJ2-7,CASSPFRQSSYEQYF,TGTGCCAGCAGCCCTTTCCGGCAGAGCTCCTACGAGCAGTACTTC
TRBV9,-,-,TRBJ2-5,CASSVSPGETQYF,TGTGCCAGCAGCGTAAGTCCGGGGGAGACCCAGTACTTC
TRBV7-9,-,-,TRBJ2-7,CASSAQAGQNYEQYF,TGTGCCAGCAGCGCCCAGGCGGGGCAAAACTACGAGCAGTACTTC
TRBV20-1,-,TRBD2,TRBJ2-7,CSARDPTGGLNEQYF,TGCAGTGCTAGAGATCCGACGGGAGGGCTGAACGAGCAGTACTTC
TRBV7-2,few,TRBD2,TRBJ2-1,CASSLTSRHNEQFF,TGTGCCAGCAGCTTGACTAGCAGACACAATGAGCAGTTCTTC
TRBV7-9,-,-,TRBJ1-1,CASSFSQTNTEAFF,TGTGCCAGCAGCTTTTCGCAGACGAACACTGAAGCTTTCTTT
TRBV5-1,-,TRBD1,TRBJ2-1,CASSLTPGTGDYNEQFF,TGCGCCAGCAGCTTGACCCCCGGGACAGGGGACTACAATGAGCAGTTCTTC
TRBV11-3,many,-,TRBJ2-7,CASSPTGTYEQYF,TGTGCCAGCAGTCCCACAGGGACCTACGAGCAGTACTTC
TRBV28,-,-,TRBJ1-2,CASSSNKLYGYTF,TGTGCCAGCAGTTCCAACAAACTCTATGGCTACACCTTC
TRBV20-1,-,-,TRBJ1-2,CMVRTNYGYTF,TGCATGGTGCGAACCAACTATGGCTACACCTTC
TRBV11-1,many,-,TRBJ1-1,CASSPLIGDTEAFF,TGTGCCAGCAGCCCTCTTATCGGTGACACTGAAGCTTTCTTT
TRBV11-2,many,-,TRBJ2-1,CASSQSYSKAYNEQFF,TGTGCCAGCAGCCAAAGTTACTCGAAGGCCTACAATGAGCAGTTCTTC
TRBV19,-,-,TRBJ1-5,CASMRVNEPQHF,TGTGCCAGTATGAGGGTTAATGAGCCCCAGCATTTT
TRBV7-1,-,-,TRBJ2-3,CASSSDSMAGGNTQYF,TGTGCCAGCAGCTCAGACTCCATGGCGGGTGGAAATACGCAGTATTTT
TRBV28,few,TRBD1,TRBJ1-5,CASSYRGSKPQHF,TGTGCCAGCAGTTACAGGGGGTCTAAGCCCCAGCATTTT
TRBV6-1,-,-,TRBJ2-1,CASRGDGAPYNEQFF,TGTGCCAGCCGTGGAGATGGGGCCCCCTACAATGAGCAGTTCTTC
TRBV4-3,-,-,TRBJ1-1,CASSPLGRNTEAFF,TGCGCCAGCAGCCCTCTGGGTAGGAACACTGAAGCTTTCTTT
TRBV7-2,few,-,TRBJ1-4,CASSSQGNEKLFF,TGTGCCAGCAGCTCACAGGGAAATGAAAAACTGTTTTTT
TRBV7-2,many,TRBD2,TRBJ2-2,CASSPRGGTVGELFF,TGTGCCAGCAGCCCTCGCGGGGGGACGGTCGGGGAGCTGTTTTTT
TRBV7-2,many,-,TRBJ2-1,CASSSSGFAANEQFF,TGTGCCAGCAGCTCCAGCGGGTTCGCCGCGAATGAGCAGTTCTTC
TRBV7-2,-,-,TRBJ2-7,CASSLARGGYEQYF,TGTGCCAGCAGCTTAGCGCGAGGGGGCTACGAGCAGTACTTC
TRBV10-3,many,-,TRBJ1-3,CAIASSGNTIYF,TGTGCCATCGCCTCATCTGGAAACACCATATATTTT
TRBV7-3,few,TRBD2,TRBJ2-3,CASANSGASTDTQYF,TGTGCCAGCGCCAATAGCGGGGCTAGCACAGATACGCAGTATTTT
TRBV6-2/TRBV6-3,-,TRBD2,TRBJ2-2,CASRPGLDTGELFF,TGTGCCAGCAGACCCGGACTAGACACCGGGGAGCTGTTTTTT
TRBV7-2,many,-,TRBJ1-1,CASSLGQNTEAFF,TGTGCCAGCAGCTTGGGACAGAACACTGAAGCTTTCTTT
TRBV19,-,TRBD1,TRBJ2-5,CASTGGRKTQYF,TGTGCCAGTACAGGGGGCAGGAAGACCCAGTACTTC
TRBV7-2,few,TRBD2,TRBJ2-2,CASSLAAGGLGELFF,TGTGCCAGCAGCTTAGCGGCGGGGGGTCTCGGGGAGCTGTTTTTT
TRBV12-3/TRBV12-4,-,-,TRBJ1-5,CASSDDKNQPQHF,TGTGCCAGCAGTGACGACAAAAATCAGCCCCAGCATTTT
TRBV7-9,many,TRBD2,TRBJ2-3,CASSPIPIGEGDTQYF,TGTGCCAGCAGCCCGATCCCGATTGGGGAGGGAGATACGCAGTATTTT
TRBV6-2/TRBV6-3,many,-,TRBJ2-1,CASSYAQWGNEQFF,TGTGCCAGCAGTTATGCCCAGTGGGGGAATGAGCAGTTCTTC
TRBV5-1,few,-,TRBJ2-2,CASSFQGYGELFF,TGCGCCAGCAGCTTTCAGGGGTACGGGGAGCTGTTTTTT